This T cell receptor beta chain was observed in a study of OX40 agonist ivuxolimab in advanced cancers. The CDR3 is made up of 14 amino acids. CDR1 and CDR2 from the germline V gene are SGHTA and FQGNSA. Trimming took 4 bases from V and 5 from J, leaving 14 bases between them. Libraries were prepared by immunoSEQ multiplex PCR; TCRdb keeps only in-frame clonotypes and omits some of them. The sample has some 42,000 clones, around 84% seen once. The sample here was CD4+ or CD8+ T cells sorted from blood, taken in a trial of the OX40 agonist ivuxolimab. This clonotype originated in an adult with an advanced solid tumor such as melanoma, head and neck, liver or kidney cancer. The chain uses TRBV7-2 and TRBJ2-5; D assignment may be TRBD1 or TRBD2 (5 bases each). This CDR3 is CASSSLGTGETQYF. CDR3 coding DNA: TGTGCCAGCAGCTCCCTTGGGACGGGGGAGACCCAGTACTTC.